A single sample is the source of the 24 T cell receptor beta chains below, sequenced in a study of blood T cell repertoires in COVID-19. The protocol was immunoSEQ multiplex PCR, while the TCRdb copy is restricted to in-frame clones and leaves out a portion. Among 120,000 to 150,000 clones, 84% were seen once, and the ten largest hold less than 7%. Sequencing was done on a sample of PBMCs or T cells enriched from blood (not recorded which). Receptors originate from a man in his forties or fifties with acute COVID-19.

This clone was found once. V usage is TRBV5-1 and J usage is TRBJ2-1, with D tentatively TRBD1 (8 bases). There are 13 residues in the CDR3. V dropped 0 bases and J dropped 9 bases, with 10 bases sitting between them. Per the germline V gene, CDR1 is SGHRS and CDR2 is YFSETQ. Written as DNA, the CDR3 is TGCGCCAGCAGCTTGGACAGGGGGGGTGAGCAGTTCTTC. Translating gives CASSLDRGGEQFF.

The rearrangement links TRBV7-7 to TRBJ2-5; 12 bases agree with TRBD2. The CDR3 has 15 amino acids. Germline V gene lookup returns CDR1 SSHAT and CDR2 FNYEAQ (reference sequence). Unmatched junction bases numbered 5, after V lost 5 bases and J lost 4 bases. The CDR3 here is CASSLLAGGTETQYF. Written as DNA, the CDR3 is TGTGCCAGCAGCCTCCTAGCGGGGGGGACAGAGACCCAGTACTTC.

This clone was picked up one time. V usage is TRBV28 and J usage is TRBJ1-6; 8 nucleotides line up with TRBD1. V dropped 1 base and J dropped 13; count of bases not matched to a gene: 6. Per the germline V gene, CDR1 is MDHEN and CDR2 is SYDVKM. The length of the CDR3 is 14 residues. Here the CDR3 DNA reads TGTGCCAGCAGTTTATCGGACAGGGCTTCGCCCCTCCACTTT. Amino acid sequence: CASSLSDRASPLHF.

The CDR3 sequence is CASSSSIQGAGANVLTF. CDR3 nucleotides: TGTGCCAGCAGCTCTTCCATCCAGGGGGCTGGGGCCAACGTCCTGACTTTC. V gene TRBV11-3 combines with J gene TRBJ2-6; 7 positions agree with TRBD1. This CDR3 region has 17 residues. The germline gives CDR1 SGHNT, CDR2 YENEEA. V gave up 4 bases and J gave up 2 bases; unmatched junction bases: 8.

The chain combines TRBV12-3 or TRBV12-4 with TRBJ2-6, with D perhaps matching TRBD2 (6 bases). The V gene lost 2 bases and the J gene lost 11 bases, with 10 bases spanning the gap. The CDR3 consists of 13 residues. This CDR3 is CASSLLSGDVLTF. The CDR3 nucleotides read TGTGCCAGCAGTTTATTGTCGGGGGACGTCCTGACTTTC.

V and J are TRBV15 and TRBJ1-1; tentatively, D is TRBD1 (5 bases). Germline V gene sequence: CDR1 LNHNV, CDR2 YYDKDF (reference sequence). This CDR3 region has 15 residues. Trimming removed 0 bases from V and 6 bases from J, with 14 bases in between. CDR3: CATSRDAFQGSEAFF. In nucleotides, the CDR3 is TGTGCCACCAGCAGAGATGCCTTTCAGGGTTCTGAAGCTTTCTTT.

The rearrangement uses TRBV5-1 and TRBJ2-5; D may be TRBD1 (6 bases). Germline-derived CDR1 and CDR2 are SGHRS and YFSETQ. This CDR3 is 16 amino acids long. The V end was cut by 5 bases, the J end by 5 bases, with 22 bases between. The CDR3 DNA reads TGCGCCAGCAGACCACCCGTCTACAGGGACGGGGAGACCCAGTACTTC. Its protein is CASRPPVYRDGETQYF. The variable domain in full, completed from reference TRBV5-1 and TRBJ2-5, reads KAGVTQTPRYLIKTRGQQVTLSCSPISGHRSVSWYQQTPGQGLQFLFEYFSETQRNKGNFPGRFSGRQFSNSRSEMNVSTLELGDSALYLCASRPPVYRDGETQYFGPGTRLLVL.

The J gene is TRBJ1-6, the V gene TRBV3-1 (or the pseudogene TRBV3-2); 9 bases match TRBD1. There are 15 residues in the CDR3. CDR1 LGHDT and CDR2 YNNKEL come from the germline V gene (reference sequence). V lost 8 bases, J lost 11 bases, and 13 bases stayed unmatched. CDR3: CASPAQGQGFPPLHF. In DNA form, the CDR3 reads TGTGCCAGCCCCGCCCAGGGACAGGGTTTCCCACCCCTCCACTTT.

The chain uses TRBV24-1 and TRBJ2-2; D is perhaps TRBD2 (6 bases). The CDR3 runs to 16 residues. Germline V gives CDR1 KGHDR, CDR2 SFDVKD. V lost 2 bases and J 3 bases, leaving 12 bases between the germline ends. CDR3 in amino acids: CATSDSKEGDTGELFF. The CDR3 coding sequence is TGTGCCACCAGTGATTCAAAGGAGGGCGACACCGGGGAGCTGTTTTTT.

The chain carries TRBV27 and TRBJ1-1; TRBD1 matches at 9 bases. The CDR3 sequence is 15 residues long. Germline V gene lookup returns CDR1 MNHEY and CDR2 SMNVEV (reference sequence). Trimming at V came to 2 bases and at J to 4 bases, leaving 5 bases not matched to a gene. In DNA form, the CDR3 reads TGTGCCAGCAGTTTAACAGGGGGCTTCGGCACTGAAGCTTTCTTT. Translated: CASSLTGGFGTEAFF.

The chain is built from TRBV19 and TRBJ1-1; TRBD1 matches at 10 bases. Losses at the gene ends were 6 bases for V and 5 bases for J; bases not matched to a gene: 3. The CDR3 loop spans 13 amino acids. Germline values: CDR1 LNHDA, CDR2 SQIVND (reference sequence). In DNA, the CDR3 is TGTGCCAGTAGCGGACAGGGGGGAACTGAAGCTTTCTTT. Its translation: CASSGQGGTEAFF. Full variable domain (rest looked up from reference TRBV19 and TRBJ1-1): DGGITQSPKYLFRKEGQNVTLSCEQNLNHDAMYWYRQDPGQGLRLIYYSQIVNDFQKGDIAEGYSVSREKKESFPLTVTSAQKNPTAFYLCASSGQGGTEAFFGQGTRLTVV.

The chain is built from TRBV2 and TRBJ2-7; TRBD1 agrees at 7 bases. There are 13 residues in the CDR3. V trimming: 6 bases; J trimming: 9 bases; junction bases outside the gene matches: 11. CDR1 is SNHLY, CDR2 FYNNEI, per germline. The DNA for the CDR3 is TGTGCCAGCAGCCCTGGACAGGCCCCTGGGCAGTACTTC. It encodes CASSPGQAPGQYF.

There are a few counts of this clone. The chain recombines TRBV28 with TRBJ2-7, with 9 bases identical to TRBD1. The length of the CDR3 is 18 residues. V shed 6 bases and J 5 bases; nucleotides not matched to a gene: 20. Germline assignment: CDR1 MDHEN and CDR2 SYDVKM. As DNA, the CDR3 is TGTGCCAGCAGGCCCTTACTTGATTTCGGGACAGGGCTCAACGAGCAGTACTTC. Its protein is CASRPLLDFGTGLNEQYF.

This clone was seen a few times. This chain uses TRBV7-2 with TRBJ1-1, with D perhaps TRBD1 (5 bases). Trimming shortened V by 2 bases and J by 1 base, and 8 bases separated the two germline ends. Germline CDR1 SGHTA, CDR2 FQGNSA. CDR3 length: 14 amino acids. CDR3 sequence (DNA): TGTGCCAGCAGCTTATTCAGGGAGAACACTGAAGCTTTCTTT. Translated, it gives CASSLFRENTEAFF.

The J gene is TRBJ2-1, the V gene TRBV5-5; no firm D call. Trimming cost V 4 bases and J 4 bases, with 6 bases left between them. CDR3 length: 12 residues. The germline V gene has CDR1 SGHKS and CDR2 YYEKEE (reference sequence). In DNA, the CDR3 is TGTGCCAGCAGCCCGGTTTACAATGAGCAGTTCTTC. This translates into CASSPVYNEQFF.

This clone has a single count. The V and J genes are TRBV11-2 and TRBJ1-4; D might be TRBD1 (6 bases). V lost 6 bases to trimming and J lost 6 bases, with 14 bases between them. There are 14 residues in the CDR3. The germline V gene has CDR1 SGHAT and CDR2 FQNNGV. CDR3 sequence: CASRMGAGDEKLFF. The CDR3 DNA follows: TGTGCCAGCAGAATGGGGGCGGGTGATGAAAAACTGTTTTTT.

V and J are TRBV5-4 and TRBJ2-5, with a tentative D call TRBD1 (8 bases). The CDR3 is 15 residues long. Per germline, CDR1 SGHNT and CDR2 YYREEE (reference sequence). V gave up 6 bases and J gave up 5 bases, with 20 bases separating them. The CDR3: CASNVGQGGEETQYF. CDR3 nucleotide sequence: TGTGCCAGCAACGTAGGACAGGGAGGGGAGGAGACCCAGTACTTC.

This clone was recorded a few times. The chain couples TRBV2 to TRBJ1-5; no definite D call. CDR1 and CDR2 from the germline V gene are SNHLY and FYNNEI. CDR3 length: 17 amino acids. Trimming took off 7 bases at V and 2 bases at J, with 21 bases between the two ends. CDR3 coding DNA: TGTGCCAGCACCCCCGAGGCACCCTCTGGAGGCAATCAGCCCCAGCATTTT. This gives the protein CASTPEAPSGGNQPQHF.

The rearrangement joins TRBV15 to TRBJ2-1; 8 bases fit TRBD2. CDR3 length equals 16 residues. Germline-derived CDR1 and CDR2 are LNHNV and YYDKDF (reference sequence). V lost 0 bases, J lost 9 bases, and 10 bases stayed unmatched. The CDR3 loop reads CATSRDKASGQGEQFF. CDR3 bases: TGTGCCACCAGCAGAGATAAGGCTAGCGGGCAAGGTGAGCAGTTCTTC. Using reference TRBV15 and TRBJ2-1 for the parts outside the CDR3, the full variable domain is DAMVIQNPRYQVTQFGKPVTLSCSQTLNHNVMYWYQQKSSQAPKLLFHYYDKDFNNEADTPDNFQSRRPNTSFCFLDIRSPGLGDTAMYLCATSRDKASGQGEQFFGPGTRLTVL.

This clone showed up just once. The chain uses TRBV7-2 and TRBJ1-1; the D is unclear. The V end was cut by 5 bases, the J end by 5 bases, with 6 bases between. This CDR3 has 11 residues. Looked up from germline, CDR1 is SGHTA and CDR2 is FQGNSA. In nucleotides, the CDR3 is TGTGCCAGCAGCCTGCGAACTGAAGCTTTCTTT. Translated, it gives CASSLRTEAFF.

In its sample, this clone was seen once. The chain couples TRBV7-9 to TRBJ2-1; TRBD2 matches at 12 bases. Per the germline V gene, CDR1 is SEHNR and CDR2 is FQNEAQ (reference sequence). The CDR3 loop spans 16 amino acids. V shed 5 bases, J shed 4 bases, and the junction held 6 bases outside the gene matches. CDR3 nucleotides: TGTGCCAGCAGCATGACTAGCGGGGGACTTTACAATGAGCAGTTCTTC. Protein product: CASSMTSGGLYNEQFF.

The chain employs TRBV7-9 and TRBJ2-1; maybe TRBD1 (6 bases). The CDR3 contains 15 residues. CDR1 SEHNR and CDR2 FQNEAQ come from the germline V gene (reference sequence). Between the trimmed V and J ends, which lost 3 bases and 0 bases, there was a span of 9 bases. The CDR3 DNA is TGTGCCAGCAGCTTTGGGGGCCCCTCCTACAATGAGCAGTTCTTC. Amino acids: CASSFGGPSYNEQFF.

The rearrangement links TRBV5-5 to TRBJ1-5, with a weak D call TRBD1 (6 bases). Looked up from germline, CDR1 is SGHKS and CDR2 is YYEKEE (reference sequence). The V end lost 5 bases, the J end lost 2 bases, and 14 bases lay between the germline ends. This CDR3 contains 15 residues. CDR3 sequence (DNA): TGTGCCAGCAGTTACGGACAGTGGGGCAATCAGCCCCAGCATTTT. Encoded protein: CASSYGQWGNQPQHF.

The rearrangement links TRBV3-1 (or the pseudogene TRBV3-2) to TRBJ2-3; unclear D gene. Germline CDR1 and CDR2: LGHDT and YNNKEL (reference sequence). The V and J ends lost 1 base and 4 bases respectively, with 3 bases between them. CDR3 size: 12 residues. CDR3 bases: TGTGCCAGCAGCCAAGTCGCAGATACGCAGTATTTT. Amino acids: CASSQVADTQYF.